The 5 T cell receptor beta chains reported below all come from one sample, sequenced in a study of blood T cell repertoires in COVID-19. Some clones are missing from TCRdb's copy, which holds only in-frame ones; the method was immunoSEQ multiplex PCR. The top ten clones hold approximately 6% of a sample with about 89,000 clones, approximately 80% of them seen once. Input material: peripheral blood. Receptor source: a man between 65 and 85 years old with COVID-19, enrolled during active disease.

This chain uses TRBV7-2 with TRBJ1-1; possible D gene TRBD1, 5 bases. This CDR3 contains 19 residues. Germline CDR1 is SGHTA and CDR2 is FQGNSA. Trimming left V 1 base short and J 0 bases short, with 21 bases between. The CDR3 DNA reads as TGTGCCAGCAGCTTAGTGGGGGGAGACAGCGGGAATTTGAACACTGAAGCTTTCTTT. Translated, it gives CASSLVGGDSGNLNTEAFF.

CDR3 bases: TGTGCCAGCAGCGGACTAGCGGGGGCCTACACAGATACGCAGTATTTT. Residues: CASSGLAGAYTDTQYF. The chain recombines TRBV2 with TRBJ2-3; 13 bases agree with TRBD2. Losses at the gene ends were 6 bases for V and 2 bases for J; bases not matched to a gene: 5. CDR3 length equals 16 residues. Germline assignment: CDR1 SNHLY and CDR2 FYNNEI.

This clone was counted only a few times. V is TRBV19 and J is TRBJ1-2, with D hard to call. Trimming pared 5 bases from V and 0 bases from J, leaving 7 bases between. CDR3 length: 13 residues. Germline V lookup: CDR1 LNHDA, CDR2 SQIVND (reference sequence). The CDR3 sequence: CASSDWPNYGYTF. CDR3 sequence (DNA): TGTGCCAGTAGTGATTGGCCTAACTATGGCTACACCTTC.

V is TRBV6-5 and J is TRBJ1-6, with 8 bases matching TRBD1. Trimming removed 0 bases from V and 7 bases from J; junction bases left unmatched: 2. Germline assignment: CDR1 MNHEY and CDR2 SVGAGI. This CDR3 region has 15 residues. The CDR3 loop is CASSYSRQGNSPLHF. The CDR3 DNA reads TGTGCCAGCAGTTACTCGAGACAGGGGAATTCACCCCTCCACTTT.

The V gene is TRBV5-1, the J gene TRBJ2-7, with TRBD1 identical over 10 bases. This CDR3 is built from 14 residues. Looked up from germline, CDR1 is SGHRS and CDR2 is YFSETQ. V lost 4 bases and J lost 6; bases outside the gene matches: 7. The chain's CDR3 is CASSQRQGAGEQYF. For the CDR3, the DNA is TGCGCCAGCAGCCAAAGACAGGGGGCGGGCGAGCAGTACTTC.